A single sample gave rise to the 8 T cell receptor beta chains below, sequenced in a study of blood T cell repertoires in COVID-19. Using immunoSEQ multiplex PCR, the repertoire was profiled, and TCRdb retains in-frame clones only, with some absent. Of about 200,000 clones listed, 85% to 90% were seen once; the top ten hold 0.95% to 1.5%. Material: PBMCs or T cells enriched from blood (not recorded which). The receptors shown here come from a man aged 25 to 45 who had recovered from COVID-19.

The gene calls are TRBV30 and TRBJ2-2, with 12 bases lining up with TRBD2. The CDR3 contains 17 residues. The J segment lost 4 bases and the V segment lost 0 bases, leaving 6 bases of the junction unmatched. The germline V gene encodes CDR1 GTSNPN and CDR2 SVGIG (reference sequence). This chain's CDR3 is CAWSVGRTSGVTGELFF. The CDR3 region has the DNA TGTGCCTGGAGTGTAGGTCGGACTAGCGGGGTCACCGGGGAGCTGTTTTTT.

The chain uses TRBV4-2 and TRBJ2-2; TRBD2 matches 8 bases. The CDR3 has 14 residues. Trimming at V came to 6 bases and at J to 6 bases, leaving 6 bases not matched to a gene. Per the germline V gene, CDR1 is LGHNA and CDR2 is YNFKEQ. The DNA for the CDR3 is TGTGCCAGCAGAGGACTAGCTGGAGCCGGGGAGCTGTTTTTT. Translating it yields CASRGLAGAGELFF.

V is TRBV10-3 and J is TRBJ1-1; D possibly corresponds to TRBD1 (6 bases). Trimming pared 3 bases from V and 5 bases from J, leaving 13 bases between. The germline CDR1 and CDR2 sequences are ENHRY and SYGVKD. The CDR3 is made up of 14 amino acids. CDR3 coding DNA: TGTGCCATCAGTGACTGGGGGCGGGGGACTGAAGCTTTCTTT. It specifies CAISDWGRGTEAFF.

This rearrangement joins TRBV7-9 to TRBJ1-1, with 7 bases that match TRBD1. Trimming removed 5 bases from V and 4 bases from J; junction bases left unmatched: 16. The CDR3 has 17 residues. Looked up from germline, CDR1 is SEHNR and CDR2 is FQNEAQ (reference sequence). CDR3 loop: CASSPQSGRGSGTEAFF. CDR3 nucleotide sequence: TGTGCCAGCAGCCCCCAATCGGGCAGGGGGAGTGGCACTGAAGCTTTCTTT.

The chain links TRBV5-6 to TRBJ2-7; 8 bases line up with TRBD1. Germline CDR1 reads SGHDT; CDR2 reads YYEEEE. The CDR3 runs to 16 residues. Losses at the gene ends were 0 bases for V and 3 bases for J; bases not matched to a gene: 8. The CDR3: CASSLARDRWNYEQYF. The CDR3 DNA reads TGTGCCAGCAGCTTGGCCAGGGACAGGTGGAACTACGAGCAGTACTTC. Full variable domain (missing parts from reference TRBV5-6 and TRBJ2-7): DAGVTQSPTHLIKTRGQQVTLRCSPKSGHDTVSWYQQALGQGPQFIFQYYEEEERQRGNFPDRFSGHQFPNYSSELNVNALLLGDSALYLCASSLARDRWNYEQYFGPGTRLTVT.

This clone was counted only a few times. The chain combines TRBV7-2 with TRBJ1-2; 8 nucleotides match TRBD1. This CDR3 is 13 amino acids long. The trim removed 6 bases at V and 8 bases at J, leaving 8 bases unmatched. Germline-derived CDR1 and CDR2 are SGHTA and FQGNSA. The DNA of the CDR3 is TGTGCCAGCAGGGAACAGGGGGTAAAGGGCTACACCTTC. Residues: CASREQGVKGYTF.

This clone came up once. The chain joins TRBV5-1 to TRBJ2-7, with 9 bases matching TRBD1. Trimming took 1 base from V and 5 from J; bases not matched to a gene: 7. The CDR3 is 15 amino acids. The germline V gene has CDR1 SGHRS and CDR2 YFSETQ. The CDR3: CASSLTQGASDEQYF. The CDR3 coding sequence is TGCGCCAGCAGCTTGACACAGGGGGCATCCGACGAGCAGTACTTC.

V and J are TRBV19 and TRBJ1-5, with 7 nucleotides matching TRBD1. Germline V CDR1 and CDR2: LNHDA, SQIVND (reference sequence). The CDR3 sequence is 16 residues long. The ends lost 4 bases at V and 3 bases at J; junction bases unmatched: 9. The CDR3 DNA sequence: TGTGCCAGTAGTAGCCGGGACAGAGCTTACAATCAGCCCCAGCATTTT. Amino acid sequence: CASSSRDRAYNQPQHF.